A selection of T cell receptor beta chains follows, all from one sample in a study of blood T cell repertoires in COVID-19. The method was immunoSEQ multiplex PCR; TCRdb's version includes in-frame clones alone and lacks a portion of them. The data contain about 200,000 clones, about 80% of them singletons. The specimen sequenced was peripheral blood. Receptor source: a human donor with acute or convalescent COVID-19. The donor label of this sample is uncertain. Both conserved end residues are part of each CDR3. Each record gives: clone size, CDR3 length, J gene, V gene, D gene, CDR3 DNA, CDR3 protein. A D gene is named only where the DNA matches it firmly. A clone size is listed for some rows: how often the clone was seen (once, few, many), or a class if it is expanded.

clone_size: .
cdr3_length: 16
j_call: TRBJ2-5
v_call: TRBV7-7
d_call: .
cdr3_nt: TGTGCCAGCAGCTTAGGGGGCAGGGCCGGTCAAGAGACCCAGTACTTC
cdr3_aa: CASSLGGRAGQETQYF

clone_size: .
cdr3_length: 18
j_call: TRBJ1-1
v_call: TRBV3-1/TRBV3-2
d_call: TRBD1
cdr3_nt: TGTGCCAGCAGCCAAGATAGGGTCCGCCGACAGGGCAAGGGTAAAGCTTTCTTT
cdr3_aa: CASSQDRVRRQGKGKAFF

clone_size: .
cdr3_length: 14
j_call: TRBJ1-5
v_call: TRBV28
d_call: .
cdr3_nt: TGTGCCAGCAGTCCCCTCCTCGCGGCCCAGCCCCAGCATTTT
cdr3_aa: CASSPLLAAQPQHF

clone_size: few
cdr3_length: 17
j_call: TRBJ2-1
v_call: TRBV4-1
d_call: .
cdr3_nt: TGCGCCAGCAGCCAAGATCAGGGGGGAGCTGCCTACAATGAGCAGTTCTTC
cdr3_aa: CASSQDQGGAAYNEQFF

clone_size: .
cdr3_length: 16
j_call: TRBJ1-1
v_call: TRBV30
d_call: .
cdr3_nt: TGTGCCTGGAGTATCCGGGAATTGGGGATTGGGGCTGAAGCTTTCTTT
cdr3_aa: CAWSIRELGIGAEAFF

clone_size: .
cdr3_length: 15
j_call: TRBJ2-2
v_call: TRBV29-1
d_call: .
cdr3_nt: TGCAGCGCGCTCGCGGGGACAGCGAACACCGGGGAGCTGTTTTTT
cdr3_aa: CSALAGTANTGELFF

clone_size: .
cdr3_length: 15
j_call: TRBJ2-7
v_call: TRBV5-8
d_call: TRBD2
cdr3_nt: TGTGCCAGCAGATTTGGACTAGCGGGAAACGAAGAGCAGTACTTC
cdr3_aa: CASRFGLAGNEEQYF

clone_size: .
cdr3_length: 16
j_call: TRBJ2-1
v_call: TRBV18
d_call: TRBD2
cdr3_nt: TGTGCCAGCTCGTCAGGACTAGCGGGAGGGCAAGGTGAGCAGTTCTTC
cdr3_aa: CASSSGLAGGQGEQFF

clone_size: .
cdr3_length: 13
j_call: TRBJ1-4
v_call: TRBV12-3/TRBV12-4
d_call: .
cdr3_nt: TGTGCCAGCAGTTTAGAGCCGAATGAAAAACTGTTTTTT
cdr3_aa: CASSLEPNEKLFF

clone_size: .
cdr3_length: 17
j_call: TRBJ2-3
v_call: TRBV7-3
d_call: TRBD2
cdr3_nt: TGTGCCAGCAGCGGGAGACTAGCGGGTGGGGGCTTGGATACGCAGTATTTT
cdr3_aa: CASSGRLAGGGLDTQYF

clone_size: .
cdr3_length: 14
j_call: TRBJ2-7
v_call: TRBV9
d_call: .
cdr3_nt: TGTGCCAGCAGCGTAGCGTCGGTCGGGGGCGAGCAGTACTTC
cdr3_aa: CASSVASVGGEQYF

clone_size: .
cdr3_length: 14
j_call: TRBJ2-2
v_call: TRBV6-2/TRBV6-3
d_call: TRBD1
cdr3_nt: TGTGCCACCCGCCCCGGACAGGGCGCCGGGGAGCTGTTTTTT
cdr3_aa: CATRPGQGAGELFF

clone_size: few
cdr3_length: 15
j_call: TRBJ1-1
v_call: TRBV27
d_call: TRBD1
cdr3_nt: TGTGCCAGCAGTCAACACAGGGGAATGAACACTGAAGCTTTCTTT
cdr3_aa: CASSQHRGMNTEAFF

clone_size: .
cdr3_length: 15
j_call: TRBJ2-7
v_call: TRBV27
d_call: TRBD1
cdr3_nt: TGTGCCAGCAGTAACGGACAGGGGGCCTCCTACGAGCAGTACTTC
cdr3_aa: CASSNGQGASYEQYF

clone_size: .
cdr3_length: 16
j_call: TRBJ2-1
v_call: TRBV5-5
d_call: .
cdr3_nt: TGTGCCAGCAGTCAGAGGGTTCCAGCGGAGTACAATGAGCAGTTCTTC
cdr3_aa: CASSQRVPAEYNEQFF

clone_size: .
cdr3_length: 16
j_call: TRBJ1-5
v_call: TRBV9
d_call: TRBD1
cdr3_nt: TGTGCCAGCAGCGTCGGGACAGGGCCTTACGGTCAGCCCCAGCATTTT
cdr3_aa: CASSVGTGPYGQPQHF

clone_size: .
cdr3_length: 14
j_call: TRBJ1-4
v_call: TRBV19
d_call: TRBD1
cdr3_nt: TGTGCCAGTAGTAAGACAGGGACGCGGGAAAAACTGTTTTTT
cdr3_aa: CASSKTGTREKLFF

clone_size: .
cdr3_length: 16
j_call: TRBJ2-7
v_call: TRBV7-8
d_call: TRBD2
cdr3_nt: TGTGCCAGCAGCGGATCGACTAGCGGGGGCTCCTACGAGCAGTACTTC
cdr3_aa: CASSGSTSGGSYEQYF

clone_size: .
cdr3_length: 17
j_call: TRBJ2-2
v_call: TRBV7-2
d_call: TRBD2
cdr3_nt: TGTGCCAGCAGCCTTCGTGCGGGGGGATTGGGGACCGGGGAGCTGTTTTTT
cdr3_aa: CASSLRAGGLGTGELFF

clone_size: .
cdr3_length: 14
j_call: TRBJ2-7
v_call: TRBV5-1
d_call: TRBD1
cdr3_nt: TGCGCCAGCAGCGACAGGGGCCCATCATACGAGCAGTACTTC
cdr3_aa: CASSDRGPSYEQYF